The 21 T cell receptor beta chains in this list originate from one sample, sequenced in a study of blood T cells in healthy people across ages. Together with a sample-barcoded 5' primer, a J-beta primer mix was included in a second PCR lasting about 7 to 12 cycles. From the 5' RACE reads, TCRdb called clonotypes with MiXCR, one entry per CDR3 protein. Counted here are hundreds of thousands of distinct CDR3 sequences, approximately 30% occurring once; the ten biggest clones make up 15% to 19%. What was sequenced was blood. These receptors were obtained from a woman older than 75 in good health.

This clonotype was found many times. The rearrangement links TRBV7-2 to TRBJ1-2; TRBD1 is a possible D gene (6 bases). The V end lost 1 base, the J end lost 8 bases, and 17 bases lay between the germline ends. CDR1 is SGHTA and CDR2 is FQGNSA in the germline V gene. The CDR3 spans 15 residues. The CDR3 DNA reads TGTGCCAGCAGCTTAGATTTTCAGGGGCGGGGAGGCTACACCTTC. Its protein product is CASSLDFQGRGGYTF.

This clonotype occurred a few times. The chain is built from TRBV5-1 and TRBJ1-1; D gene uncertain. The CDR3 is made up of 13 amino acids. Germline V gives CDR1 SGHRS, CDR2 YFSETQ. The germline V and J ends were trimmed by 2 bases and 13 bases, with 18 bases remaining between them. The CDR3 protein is CASSLIEGNSVFF. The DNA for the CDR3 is TGCGCCAGCAGCTTAATAGAGGGTAACAGCGTTTTCTTT.

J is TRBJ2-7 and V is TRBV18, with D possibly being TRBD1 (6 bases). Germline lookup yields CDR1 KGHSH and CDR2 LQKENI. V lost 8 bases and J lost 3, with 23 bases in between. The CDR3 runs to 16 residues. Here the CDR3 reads CASTPITGIGHYEQYF. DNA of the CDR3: TGTGCCAGCACCCCAATCACAGGGATCGGGCACTACGAGCAGTACTTC.

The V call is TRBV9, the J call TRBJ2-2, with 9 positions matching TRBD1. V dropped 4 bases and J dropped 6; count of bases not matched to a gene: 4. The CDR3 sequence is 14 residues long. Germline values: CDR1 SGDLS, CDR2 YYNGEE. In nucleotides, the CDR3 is TGTGCCAGCAGCAAGCGGACAGGGGCCGGGGAGCTGTTTTTT. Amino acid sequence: CASSKRTGAGELFF.

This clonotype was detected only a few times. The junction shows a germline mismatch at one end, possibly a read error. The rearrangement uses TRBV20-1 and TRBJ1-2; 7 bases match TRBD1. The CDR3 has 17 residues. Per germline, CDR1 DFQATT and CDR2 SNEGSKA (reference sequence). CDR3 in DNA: TGCCGTGCTAGAGATGGCCGAAGTGGACAGGCAAACTATGGCTACACCTTC. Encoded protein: CRARDGRSGQANYGYTF.

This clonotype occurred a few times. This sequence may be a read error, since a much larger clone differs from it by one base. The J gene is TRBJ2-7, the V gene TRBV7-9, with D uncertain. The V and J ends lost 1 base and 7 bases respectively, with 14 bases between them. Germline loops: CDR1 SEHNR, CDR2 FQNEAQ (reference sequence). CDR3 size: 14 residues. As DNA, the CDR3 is TGTGCCAGCAGCTTAGAAGGAGCTAGGAATGAGCAGTACTTC. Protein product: CASSLEGARNEQYF.

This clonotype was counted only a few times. CDR3 amino acids: CASSLVRQAGAKNIQYF. The CDR3 nucleotides are TGTGCCAGCAGCTTAGTTCGCCAGGCGGGAGCCAAAAACATTCAGTACTTC. The chain uses TRBV7-2 and TRBJ2-4; a weak D match, TRBD2 (5 bases). Germline values: CDR1 SGHTA, CDR2 FQGNSA. With 1 base removed from V and 0 bases from J, the gap between germline ends came to 13 bases. The CDR3 sequence is 17 residues long.

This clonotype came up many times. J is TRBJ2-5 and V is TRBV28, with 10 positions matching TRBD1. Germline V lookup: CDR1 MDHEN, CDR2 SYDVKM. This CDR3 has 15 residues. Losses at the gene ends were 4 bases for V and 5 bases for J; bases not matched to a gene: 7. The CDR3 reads CASSSRDRGRETQYF. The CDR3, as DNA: TGTGCCAGCAGTTCCCGGGACAGGGGTAGGGAGACCCAGTACTTC. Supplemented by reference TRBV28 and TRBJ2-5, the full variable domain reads DVKVTQSSRYLVKRTGEKVFLECVQDMDHENMFWYRQDPGLGLRLIYFSYDVKMKEKGDIPEGYSVSREKKERFSLILESASTNQTSMYLCASSSRDRGRETQYFGPGTRLLVL.

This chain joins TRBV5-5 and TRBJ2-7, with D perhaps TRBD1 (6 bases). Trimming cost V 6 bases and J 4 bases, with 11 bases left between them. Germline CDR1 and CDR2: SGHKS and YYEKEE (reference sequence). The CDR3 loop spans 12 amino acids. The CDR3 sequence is CASNLRGYEQYF. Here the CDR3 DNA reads TGTGCCAGCAACCTTAGGGGGTACGAGCAGTACTTC.

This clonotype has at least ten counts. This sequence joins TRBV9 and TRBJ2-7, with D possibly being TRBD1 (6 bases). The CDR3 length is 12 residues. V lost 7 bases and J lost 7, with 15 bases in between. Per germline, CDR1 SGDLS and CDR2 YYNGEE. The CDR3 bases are TGTGCCAGCGAAGGACAGCTTGGGGAGCAGTACTTC. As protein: CASEGQLGEQYF.

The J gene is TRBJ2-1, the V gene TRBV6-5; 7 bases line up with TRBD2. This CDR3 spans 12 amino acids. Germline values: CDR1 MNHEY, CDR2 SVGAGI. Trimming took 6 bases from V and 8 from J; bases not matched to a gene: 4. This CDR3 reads CASSPGGHEQFF. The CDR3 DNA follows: TGTGCCAGCAGCCCGGGAGGCCATGAGCAGTTCTTC.

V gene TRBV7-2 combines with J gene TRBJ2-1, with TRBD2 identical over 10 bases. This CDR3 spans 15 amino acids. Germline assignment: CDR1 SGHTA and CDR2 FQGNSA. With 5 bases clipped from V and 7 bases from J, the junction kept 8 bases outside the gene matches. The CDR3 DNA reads TGTGCCAGCAGCGCCGAGCGGGGGGGCCTAAATGAGCAGTTCTTC. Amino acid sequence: CASSAERGGLNEQFF.

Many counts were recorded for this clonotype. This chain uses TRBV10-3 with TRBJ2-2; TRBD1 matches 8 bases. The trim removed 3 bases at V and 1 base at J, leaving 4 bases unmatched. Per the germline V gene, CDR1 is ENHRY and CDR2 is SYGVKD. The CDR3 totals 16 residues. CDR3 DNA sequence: TGTGCCATCAGTGACATCGGGACAGGGAACACCGGGGAGCTGTTTTTT. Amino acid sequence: CAISDIGTGNTGELFF.

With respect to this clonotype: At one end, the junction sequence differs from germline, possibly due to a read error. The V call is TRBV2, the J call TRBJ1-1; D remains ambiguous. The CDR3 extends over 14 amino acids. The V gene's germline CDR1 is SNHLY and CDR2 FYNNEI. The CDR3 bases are TGTGCCAGCAGGATCGGGTGGCGGAACCCTGAAGCTTTCTTT. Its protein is CASRIGWRNPEAFF. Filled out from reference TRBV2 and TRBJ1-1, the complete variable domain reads EPEVTQTPSHQVTQMGQEVILRCVPISNHLYFYWYRQILGQKVEFLVSFYNNEISEKSEIFDDQFSVERPDGSNFTLKIRSTKLEDSAMYFCASRIGWRNPEAFFGQGTRLTVV.

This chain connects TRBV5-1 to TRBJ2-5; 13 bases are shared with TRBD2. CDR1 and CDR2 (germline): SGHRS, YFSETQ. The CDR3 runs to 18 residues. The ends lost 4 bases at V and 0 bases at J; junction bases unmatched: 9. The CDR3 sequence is CASSVGLAGALHQETQYF. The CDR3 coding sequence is TGCGCCAGCAGCGTAGGACTAGCGGGGGCCCTACACCAAGAGACCCAGTACTTC.

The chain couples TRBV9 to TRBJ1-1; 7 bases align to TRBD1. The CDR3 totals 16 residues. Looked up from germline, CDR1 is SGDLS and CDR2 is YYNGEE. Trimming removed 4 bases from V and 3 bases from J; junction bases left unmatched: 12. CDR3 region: CASSMLSQGVDTEAFF. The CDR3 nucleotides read TGTGCCAGCAGCATGCTATCCCAGGGGGTGGACACTGAAGCTTTCTTT.

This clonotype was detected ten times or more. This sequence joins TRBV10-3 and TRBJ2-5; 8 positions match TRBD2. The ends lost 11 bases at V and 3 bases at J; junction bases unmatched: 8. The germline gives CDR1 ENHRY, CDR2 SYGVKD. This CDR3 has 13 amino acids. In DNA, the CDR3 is TGTGCCGCGCGGGGGGATCATGAAGAGACCCAGTACTTC. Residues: CAARGDHEETQYF.

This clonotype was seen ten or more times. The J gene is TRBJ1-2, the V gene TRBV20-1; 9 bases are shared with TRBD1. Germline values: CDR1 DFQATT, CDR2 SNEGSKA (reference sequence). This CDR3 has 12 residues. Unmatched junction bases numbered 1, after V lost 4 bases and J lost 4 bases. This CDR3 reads CSAKGQGYGYTF. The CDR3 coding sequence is TGCAGTGCTAAGGGACAGGGCTATGGCTACACCTTC.

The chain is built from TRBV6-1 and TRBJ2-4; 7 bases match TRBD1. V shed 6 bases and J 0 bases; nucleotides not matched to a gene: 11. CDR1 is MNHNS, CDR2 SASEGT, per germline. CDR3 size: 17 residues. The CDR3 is CASRRGDRSLAKNIQYF. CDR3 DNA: TGTGCCAGCAGAAGAGGGGACAGATCCCTAGCCAAAAACATTCAGTACTTC.

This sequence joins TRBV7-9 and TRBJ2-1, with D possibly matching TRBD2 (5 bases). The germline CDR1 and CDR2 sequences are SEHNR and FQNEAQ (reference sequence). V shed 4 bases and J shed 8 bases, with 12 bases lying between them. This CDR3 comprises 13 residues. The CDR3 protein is CASSWSSRDEQFF. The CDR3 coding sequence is TGTGCCAGCAGCTGGTCATCGCGGGATGAGCAGTTCTTC. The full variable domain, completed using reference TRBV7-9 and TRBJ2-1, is DTGVSQNPRHKITKRGQNVTFRCDPISEHNRLYWYRQTLGQGPEFLTYFQNEAQLEKSRLLSDRFSAERPKGSFSTLEIQRTEQGDSAMYLCASSWSSRDEQFFGPGTRLTVL.

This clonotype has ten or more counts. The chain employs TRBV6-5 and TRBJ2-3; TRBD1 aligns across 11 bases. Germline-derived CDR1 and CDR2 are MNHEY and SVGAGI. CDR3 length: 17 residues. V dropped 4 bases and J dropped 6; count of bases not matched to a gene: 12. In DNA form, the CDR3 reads TGTGCCAGCAGTTCTCGGACAGGGGGCATCCTGCTGGATACGCAGTATTTT. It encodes CASSSRTGGILLDTQYF.